Listed here are 4 T cell receptor beta chains from one sample, sequenced in a study of response to subunit inactivated influenza vaccine. TCRdb reprocessed the RT-PCR reads via MiXCR and lists one record per CDR3 protein. Found here are more than 250,000 distinct CDR3 sequences, 21% of them singletons; the top ten hold around 9.6%. The input for sequencing was PBMCs from blood, taken 21 months after vaccination. The receptors shown here come from a man aged 50 to 69 who received an inactivated influenza vaccine.

This chain links TRBV5-1 with TRBJ1-4; D call uncertain. V lost 1 base to trimming and J lost 0 bases, with 7 bases between them. Germline V lookup: CDR1 SGHRS, CDR2 YFSETQ. CDR3 size: 15 residues. The CDR3 DNA reads as TGCGCCAGCAGCTTGCGCGGGACAACTAATGAAAAACTGTTTTTT. This codes for CASSLRGTTNEKLFF.

This clonotype was counted between two and nine times. The chain employs TRBV11-2 and TRBJ1-1; D ambiguous. The germline gives CDR1 SGHAT, CDR2 FQNNGV. Deletions cut 6 bases from V and 1 base from J, with 6 bases between. CDR3 length equals 12 residues. CDR3 loop: CASRQQNTEAFF. CDR3 in DNA: TGTGCCAGCAGACAGCAGAACACTGAAGCTTTCTTT.

The chain links TRBV4-3 to TRBJ2-7, with TRBD2 identical over 13 bases. Germline CDR1 is LGHNA and CDR2 is YSLEER. This CDR3 region has 17 residues. V lost 1 base to trimming and J lost 0 bases; unmatched junction nucleotides: 3. The CDR3 nucleotides are TGCGCCAGCAGCCAAGGACTAGCGGGAGGCTTCTCCTACGAGCAGTACTTC. Protein: CASSQGLAGGFSYEQYF.

This clonotype occurred many times. The chain has TRBV19 and TRBJ1-1, with unresolved D. The V gene's germline CDR1 is LNHDA and CDR2 SQIVND (reference sequence). V gave up 8 bases and J gave up 4 bases, with 11 bases separating them. This CDR3 comprises 12 residues. CDR3 in amino acids: CASRLGGTEAFF. DNA for the CDR3: TGTGCCAGTCGACTGGGCGGCACTGAAGCTTTCTTT.